These 7 T cell receptor beta chains were all obtained from the same sample, sequenced in a study of CD8 T cells in ankylosing spondylitis. TCRdb re-derived calls from the 5' RACE reads in MiXCR, one entry per CDR3 protein. Altogether roughly 260,000 distinct CDR3 sequences are present, 20% being singletons, with the ten largest covering roughly 7.4%. The specimen was blood, either unsorted or a sorted T cell fraction (not recorded which). The receptors shown here come from a male donor with ankylosing spondylitis or in good health (not recorded which).

This clonotype was counted only a few times. The chain combines TRBV5-1 with TRBJ2-5; D is perhaps TRBD1 (5 bases). From germline, CDR1 is SGHRS and CDR2 YFSETQ. The CDR3 covers 14 residues. V was clipped by 2 bases and J by 5 bases, with 13 bases between them. The CDR3 DNA follows: TGCGCCAGCAGCTTCTCAGGGTTTAAGGAGACCCAGTACTTC. Encoded protein: CASSFSGFKETQYF.

This clonotype was seen a few times. CDR3: CASSPMTGSETQYF. CDR3 sequence (DNA): TGCGCCAGCAGCCCGATGACAGGGTCAGAGACCCAGTACTTC. V gene TRBV5-1 combines with J gene TRBJ2-5, with 7 positions matching TRBD1. V shed 4 bases and J 4 bases; nucleotides not matched to a gene: 7. From germline, CDR1 is SGHRS and CDR2 YFSETQ. This CDR3 has 14 amino acids.

This clonotype was observed many times. The chain uses TRBV12-3 or TRBV12-4 and TRBJ2-2, with D possibly being TRBD1 or TRBD2 (6 bases each). This CDR3 comprises 13 residues. Trimming took off 0 bases at V and 11 bases at J, with 10 bases between the two ends. The CDR3 here is CASSLAYGGELFF. The CDR3 DNA sequence: TGTGCCAGCAGTTTAGCGTACGGGGGCGAGCTGTTTTTT.

A few counts support this clonotype. The gene calls are TRBV4-1 and TRBJ1-1, with 7 bases matching TRBD1. Trimming at V came to 0 bases and at J to 0 bases, leaving 7 bases not matched to a gene. The CDR3 extends over 17 amino acids. The germline CDR1 and CDR2 sequences are MGHRA and YSYEKL. The CDR3 sequence is CASSQEQTTGLNTEAFF. In DNA form, the CDR3 reads TGCGCCAGCAGCCAAGAACAAACGACAGGGTTGAACACTGAAGCTTTCTTT.

This clonotype was observed a handful of times. This sequence joins TRBV7-8 and TRBJ1-1; a weak D match, TRBD1 (6 bases). The CDR3 is 15 amino acids. The V end lost 1 base, the J end lost 0 bases, and 9 bases lay between the germline ends. The germline CDR1 and CDR2 sequences are SGHVS and FQNEAQ. As DNA, the CDR3 is TGTGCCAGCAGCTTAGAGGCAGGGGTGAACACTGAAGCTTTCTTT. This sequence encodes CASSLEAGVNTEAFF.

This clonotype was observed a handful of times. The chain combines TRBV28 with TRBJ1-5; D perhaps matches TRBD1 (6 bases). V lost 6 bases, J lost 7 bases, and 22 bases lay in between. Germline CDR1 MDHEN, CDR2 SYDVKM. CDR3 length: 16 residues. The CDR3 sequence is CASRSGQSGEGQPQHF. The CDR3 region has the DNA TGTGCCAGCAGAAGCGGACAGTCCGGAGAAGGCCAGCCCCAGCATTTT.

The chain joins TRBV20-1 to TRBJ2-3; D remains ambiguous. The CDR3 contains 15 residues. Germline CDR1 reads DFQATT; CDR2 reads SNEGSKA (reference sequence). Trimming removed 6 bases at V and 1 base at J, with 17 bases between. The CDR3 reads CSANTANKGTDTQYF. The CDR3 nucleotides read TGCAGTGCCAATACCGCAAACAAGGGCACAGATACGCAGTATTTT.